This T cell receptor beta chain was recovered during a study of cytomegalovirus exposure and HLA in healthy donors. Study-wide context: Of several hundred genotyped donors, about 81% clustered with self-reported Caucasian donors.

Study-level findings and limits: Available immune exposure information was restricted to CMV serostatus only. What a later analysis reportedly showed was that an Asian-associated ancestry cluster had fewer N-insertions than the approximately 700-donor mean. Cytomegalovirus association was listed for about 170 TCR beta chains.

Note on this clone: The antigen remains undetermined.

PCR employed 60 Vbeta and 13 Jbeta primers. Method: immunoSEQ multiplex PCR; TCRdb's copy keeps in-frame clones and lacks some. This sample contains 100,000 to 150,000 clones. Material for sequencing was PBMCs. The TCR originated in a man between 18 and 35 years old in good health and CMV-seronegative.

DNA of the CDR3: TGTGCCAGTACCTCGTCTTTAGCAGCGATTAACTATGGCTACACCTTC. This sequence encodes CASTSSLAAINYGYTF. The rearrangement joins TRBV19 to TRBJ1-2; D remains unclear. The CDR3 runs to 16 residues. V lost 7 bases and J 1 base, leaving 19 bases between the germline ends. Germline V gene lookup returns CDR1 LNHDA and CDR2 SQIVND (reference sequence).